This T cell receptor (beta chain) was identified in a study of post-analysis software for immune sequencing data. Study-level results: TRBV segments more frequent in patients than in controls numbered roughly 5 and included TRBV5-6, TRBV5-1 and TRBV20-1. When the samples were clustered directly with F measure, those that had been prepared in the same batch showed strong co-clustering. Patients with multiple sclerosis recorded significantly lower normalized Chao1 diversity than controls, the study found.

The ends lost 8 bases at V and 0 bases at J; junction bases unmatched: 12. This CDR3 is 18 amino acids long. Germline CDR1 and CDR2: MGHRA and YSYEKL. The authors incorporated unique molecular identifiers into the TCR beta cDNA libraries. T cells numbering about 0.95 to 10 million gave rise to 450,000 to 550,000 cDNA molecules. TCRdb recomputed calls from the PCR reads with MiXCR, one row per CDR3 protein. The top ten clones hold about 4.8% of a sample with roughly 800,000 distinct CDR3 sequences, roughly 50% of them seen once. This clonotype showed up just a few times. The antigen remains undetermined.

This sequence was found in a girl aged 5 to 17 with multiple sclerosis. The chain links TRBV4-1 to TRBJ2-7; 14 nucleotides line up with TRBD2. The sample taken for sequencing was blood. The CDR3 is CASSAGPGTSGSSYEQYF. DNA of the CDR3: TGCGCCAGCTCCGCCGGACCCGGGACTAGCGGGAGCTCCTACGAGCAGTACTTC.